This TCR beta chain originates from a study of cytomegalovirus exposure and HLA in healthy donors (dated by TCRdb to about 2017). About the investigation overall: The 666 repertoires of the first cohort and the 110 or so validation repertoires were produced on the same platform, according to a later analysis. Along with the 666-subject first cohort, a separate validation cohort of around 120 different subjects was used. To predict cytomegalovirus infection status, the study combined high-throughput TCR immunosequencing, statistical association of individual TCRs with disease status, and machine learning. The study aimed to test whether signatures of past pathogen exposure could be identified by cataloging public T cell receptors. What the study reported, not specific to this receptor: The authors suggested that the approach could potentially be extended to other disease states and immunological phenotypes. Subsequent analysis determined that TCRs grouped into clusters in the first cohort also showed a tendency toward co-occurrence across the approximately 120 validation repertoires, and 85% to 95% of cluster scores exceeded 0. A later analysis had no HLA typing for the validation cohort, so co-occurrence there was scored across all 110 or so repertoires. The study listed around 160 TCR beta chains as associated with cytomegalovirus. In vitro tests confirmed that three of the cytomegalovirus-associated TCR beta chains recognize cytomegalovirus antigens. The classifier was reported to diagnose cytomegalovirus status with high specificity and sensitivity in both the original and validation cohorts. While some public TCRs were present in many individuals, most TCR sequences turned up only very rarely across donors.

Details on this clone: Its antigen specificity is not known. There are no base qualities to consult, and no much larger clone falls within one base.

The receptor library was made with the immunoSEQ multiplex PCR assay. The original pipeline was this. A statistical classification framework was developed to diagnose cytomegalovirus status using the catalog of TCR beta chain sequences. TCRdb stores this immuneACCESS table with in-frame sequences only. Part of the clones is absent; in the studies checked, under half of the shortfall reflects unresolved V genes, and no reason is known for the rest. For V, J and clone size, that table is used; D and trimming come from the DNA. The sample data list roughly 71,000 clones, and around 95% of these were observed just once. The top ten constitute approximately 0.59% of the sample. The CDR3, cysteine through phenylalanine, is 12 amino acids long. Only the CDR3 portion is preserved as DNA: 36 bases, with reading frame beginning at the first base. V loses 8 bases, J loses 3 bases, and the germline ends lie 11 bases apart. Sequences SNHLY (CDR1) and FYNNEI (CDR2) are obtained from the germline V gene.

Separate from the roughly 700-subject first cohort, the validation cohort of 120 subjects was the group to which the donors belonged. This receptor chain uses TRBV2 and TRBJ2-7; the D segment could be TRBD1, given 7 matching bases. Sequencing was carried out using PBMCs. The TCR originated in a woman between 18 and 29 years old in good health and CMV-seronegative. The CDR3 is CASGQGGYEQYF. In nucleotides, the sequence is TGTGCCAGCGGGCAGGGGGGCTACGAGCAGTACTTC.